This paragraph covers one T cell receptor (beta chain) sequence. Sequenced by immunoSEQ multiplex PCR; TCRdb stores in-frame clones only, minus some. The table has roughly 1,100,000 clones, more than 65% seen once. V gave up 4 bases and J gave up 0 bases, with 10 bases separating them. Germline V lookup: CDR1 MGHRA, CDR2 YSYEKL. The CDR3 runs 14 residues. This sample is drawn from a study of shared clonotypes between healthy human individuals. This clonotype was sampled from a man younger than 35 in good health. The rearrangement joins TRBV4-1 to TRBJ2-7, with D tentatively TRBD1 (6 bases). The sample taken for sequencing was memory CD4+ T cells sorted from blood. Subset specified: CD45RA-negative fraction. Here the CDR3 DNA reads TGCGCCAGCAGCCCCACAGGGATCTCCTACGAGCAGTACTTC. It is translated as CASSPTGISYEQYF.